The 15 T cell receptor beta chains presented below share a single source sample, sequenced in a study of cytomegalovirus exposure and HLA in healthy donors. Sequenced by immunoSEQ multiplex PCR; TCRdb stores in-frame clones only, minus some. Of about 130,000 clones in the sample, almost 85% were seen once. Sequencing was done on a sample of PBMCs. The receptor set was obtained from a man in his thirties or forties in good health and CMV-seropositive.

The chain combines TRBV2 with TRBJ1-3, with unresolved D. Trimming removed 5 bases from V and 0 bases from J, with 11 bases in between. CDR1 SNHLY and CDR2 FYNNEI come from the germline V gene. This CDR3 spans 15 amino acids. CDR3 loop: CASSFAGSSGNTIYF. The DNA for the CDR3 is TGTGCCAGCAGTTTTGCGGGATCCTCTGGAAACACCATATATTTT.

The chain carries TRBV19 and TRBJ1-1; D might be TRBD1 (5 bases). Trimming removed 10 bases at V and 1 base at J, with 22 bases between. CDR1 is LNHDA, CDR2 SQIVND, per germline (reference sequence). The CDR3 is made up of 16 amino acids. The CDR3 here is CATSGQGGISNTEAFF. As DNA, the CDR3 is TGTGCCACCTCCGGGCAGGGAGGAATCTCGAACACTGAAGCTTTCTTT.

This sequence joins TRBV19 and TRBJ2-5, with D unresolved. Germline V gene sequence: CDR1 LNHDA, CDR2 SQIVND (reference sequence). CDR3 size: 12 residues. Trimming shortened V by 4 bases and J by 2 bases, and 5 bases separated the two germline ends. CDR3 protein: CASSTRQETQYF. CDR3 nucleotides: TGTGCCAGTAGTACCAGACAAGAGACCCAGTACTTC.

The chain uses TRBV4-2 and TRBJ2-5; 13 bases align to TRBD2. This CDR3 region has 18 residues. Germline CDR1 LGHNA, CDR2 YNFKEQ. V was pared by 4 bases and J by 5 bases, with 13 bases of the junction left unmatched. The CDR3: CASSRDSTSGRAMETQYF. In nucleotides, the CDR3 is TGTGCCAGCAGCCGGGACTCAACTAGCGGGAGGGCTATGGAGACCCAGTACTTC.

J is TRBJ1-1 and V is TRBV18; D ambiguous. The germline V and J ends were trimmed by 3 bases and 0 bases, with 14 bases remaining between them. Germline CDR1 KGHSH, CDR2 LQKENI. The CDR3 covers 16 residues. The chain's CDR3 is CASSPSGRHMNTEAFF. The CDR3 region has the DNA TGTGCCAGCTCACCCAGCGGCCGACACATGAACACTGAAGCTTTCTTT. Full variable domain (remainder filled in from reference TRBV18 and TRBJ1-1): NAGVMQNPRHLVRRRGQEARLRCSPMKGHSHVYWYRQLPEEGLKFMVYLQKENIIDESGMPKERFSAEFPKEGPSILRIQQVVRGDSAAYFCASSPSGRHMNTEAFFGQGTRLTVV.

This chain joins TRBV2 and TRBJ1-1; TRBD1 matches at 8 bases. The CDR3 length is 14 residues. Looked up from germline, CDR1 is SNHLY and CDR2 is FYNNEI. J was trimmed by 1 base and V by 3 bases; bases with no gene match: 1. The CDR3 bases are TGTGCCAGCAGTGACGACAGGGGGAACACTGAAGCTTTCTTT. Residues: CASSDDRGNTEAFF. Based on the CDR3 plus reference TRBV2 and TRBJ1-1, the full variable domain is EPEVTQTPSHQVTQMGQEVILRCVPISNHLYFYWYRQILGQKVEFLVSFYNNEISEKSEIFDDQFSVERPDGSNFTLKIRSTKLEDSAMYFCASSDDRGNTEAFFGQGTRLTVV.

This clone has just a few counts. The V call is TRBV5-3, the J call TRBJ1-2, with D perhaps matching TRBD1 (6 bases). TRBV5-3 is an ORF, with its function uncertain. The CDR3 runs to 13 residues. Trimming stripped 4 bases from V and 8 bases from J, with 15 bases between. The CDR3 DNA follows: TGTGCCAGAAGCCCGGACAGCGATTCGGGCTACACCTTC. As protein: CARSPDSDSGYTF.

CDR3 in DNA: TGTGCCAGCAGTTTCGGGACTACGGACGGCGAGCAGTACTTC. Translation gives CASSFGTTDGEQYF. The chain recombines TRBV27 with TRBJ2-7, with 7 bases identical to TRBD2. The CDR3 is made up of 14 amino acids. The V and J ends lost 3 bases and 6 bases, in that order; junction bases with no gene match: 8. Germline V gene data show CDR1 as MNHEY and CDR2 as SMNVEV (reference sequence).

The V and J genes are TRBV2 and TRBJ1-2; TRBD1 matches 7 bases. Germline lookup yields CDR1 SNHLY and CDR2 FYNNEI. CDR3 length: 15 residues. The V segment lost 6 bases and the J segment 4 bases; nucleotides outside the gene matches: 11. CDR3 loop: CASRDTGAPPYGYTF. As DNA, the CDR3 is TGTGCCAGCAGGGACACAGGGGCCCCCCCCTATGGCTACACCTTC.

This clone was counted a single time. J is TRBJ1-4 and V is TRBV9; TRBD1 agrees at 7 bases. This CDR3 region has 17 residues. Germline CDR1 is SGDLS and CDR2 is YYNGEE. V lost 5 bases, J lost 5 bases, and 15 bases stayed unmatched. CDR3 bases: TGTGCCAGCAGACCTAGACAGGGCCGCCCCCCCAATGAAAAACTGTTTTTT. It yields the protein CASRPRQGRPPNEKLFF.

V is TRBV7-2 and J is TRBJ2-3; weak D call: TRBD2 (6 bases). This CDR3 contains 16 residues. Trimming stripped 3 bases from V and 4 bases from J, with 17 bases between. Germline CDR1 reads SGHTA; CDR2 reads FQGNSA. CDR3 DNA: TGTGCCAGCAGCTTTGTCGGGGCAGGGACTTCAGATACGCAGTATTTT. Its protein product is CASSFVGAGTSDTQYF.

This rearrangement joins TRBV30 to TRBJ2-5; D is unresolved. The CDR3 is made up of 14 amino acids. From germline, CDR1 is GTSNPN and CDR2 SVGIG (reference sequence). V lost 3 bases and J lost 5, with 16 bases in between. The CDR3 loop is CAWSASPGWETQYF. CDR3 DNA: TGTGCCTGGAGCGCTTCCCCCGGGTGGGAGACCCAGTACTTC.

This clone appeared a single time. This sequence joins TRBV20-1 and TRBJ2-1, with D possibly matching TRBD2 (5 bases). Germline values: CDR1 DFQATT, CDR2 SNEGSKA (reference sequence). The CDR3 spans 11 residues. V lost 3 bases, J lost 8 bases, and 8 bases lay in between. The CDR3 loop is CSASERDEQFF. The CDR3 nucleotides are TGCAGTGCTAGCGAGAGGGATGAGCAGTTCTTC.

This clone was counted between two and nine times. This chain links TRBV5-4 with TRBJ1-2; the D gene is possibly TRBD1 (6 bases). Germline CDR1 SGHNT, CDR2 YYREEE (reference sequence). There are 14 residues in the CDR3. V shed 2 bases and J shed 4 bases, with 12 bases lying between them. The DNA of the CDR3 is TGTGCCAGCAGCTTAACAGGGTCGGGCTATGGCTACACCTTC. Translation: CASSLTGSGYGYTF.

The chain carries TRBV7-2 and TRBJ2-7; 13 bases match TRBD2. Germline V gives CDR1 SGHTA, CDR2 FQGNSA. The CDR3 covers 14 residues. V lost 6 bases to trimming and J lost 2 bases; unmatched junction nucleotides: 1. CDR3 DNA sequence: TGTGCCAGCAGGGGACTAGCGGGAACCTACGAGCAGTACTTC. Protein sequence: CASRGLAGTYEQYF.